One sample yielded the 23 T cell receptor beta chains listed below, sequenced in a study of monozygotic twins with inflammatory bowel disease. After re-calling the 5' RACE reads, TCRdb lists one entry per CDR3 protein, DNA absent. The table for this sample gives about 150,000 distinct CDR3 sequences. Sequences were obtained from blood. All receptors derive from a human donor with ulcerative colitis or Crohn's disease, or a healthy co-twin of an affected twin (not recorded which).

This sequence joins TRBV5-5 and TRBJ2-3; TCRdb returns TRBD1, unconfirmable since there is no DNA. CDR1 and CDR2 from the germline V gene are SGHKS and YYEKEE (reference sequence). The CDR3 is 15 amino acids. This CDR3 is CASSSGTGSVNTQYF.

The rearrangement joins TRBV11-3 to TRBJ2-1; TCRdb outputs TRBD2, but without DNA this stays unchecked. Germline loops: CDR1 SGHNT, CDR2 YENEEA. The CDR3 has 18 residues. CDR3 residues: CASSERPLAGGRYNEQFF.

V and J are TRBV12-3 or TRBV12-4 and TRBJ1-2; lacking DNA, the TRBD1 call made by TCRdb goes unchecked. The CDR3 has 15 amino acids. The CDR3 loop is CASSFGTGLNYGYTF.

This rearrangement joins TRBV7-3 to TRBJ2-5; the TRBD2 assignment by TCRdb is unverifiable without DNA. Looked up from germline, CDR1 is SGHTA and CDR2 is FQGTGA. CDR3 size: 15 residues. This CDR3 reads CASSRGVAGQETQYF. Filled out from reference TRBV7-3 and TRBJ2-5, the complete variable domain reads GAGVSQTPSNKVTEKGKYVELRCDPISGHTALYWYRQSLGQGPEFLIYFQGTGAADDSGLPNDRFFAVRPEGSVSTLKIQRTERGDSAVYLCASSRGVAGQETQYFGPGTRLLVL.

J is TRBJ2-3 and V is TRBV7-9; TCRdb picks TRBD2, but there is no DNA to check that call. This CDR3 contains 16 residues. Germline-derived CDR1 and CDR2 are SEHNR and FQNEAQ (reference sequence). The CDR3 loop is CASSRSSSGSTDTQYF.

This chain uses TRBV5-1 with TRBJ2-1; TCRdb proposes TRBD2, but this gene call is untestable without DNA. Germline loops: CDR1 SGHRS, CDR2 YFSETQ. The CDR3 spans 14 residues. The CDR3 loop is CASSLSSGDNEQFF.

The V call is TRBV11-2, the J call TRBJ2-5; TCRdb gives TRBD1 as the D gene, but with no DNA this cannot be confirmed. Germline V gives CDR1 SGHAT, CDR2 FQNNGV. This CDR3 comprises 13 residues. The CDR3 sequence: CASSRGFQETQYF.

The chain couples TRBV7-2 to TRBJ1-4; TCRdb selects TRBD1, and the lack of DNA leaves this call unchecked. This CDR3 is 16 amino acids long. Germline CDR1 reads SGHTA; CDR2 reads FQGNSA. The CDR3 sequence is CASSLWSHLDRGKLFF.

This chain links TRBV30 with TRBJ1-4. The CDR3 is made up of 14 amino acids. Germline values: CDR1 GTSNPN, CDR2 SVGIG (reference sequence). CDR3 amino acids: CAFKIRATNEKLFF.

The chain combines TRBV14 with TRBJ2-1. The CDR3 has 13 residues. CDR1 SGHDN and CDR2 FVKESK come from the germline V gene. CDR3 region: CASSQEPFNEQFF.

The chain couples TRBV5-6 to TRBJ2-1. This CDR3 has 11 residues. Germline-derived CDR1 and CDR2 are SGHDT and YYEEEE. The CDR3 is CASSLRNEQFF.

V is TRBV19 and J is TRBJ2-1; checking the TCRdb D call of TRBD2 is not possible without DNA. Germline loops: CDR1 LNHDA, CDR2 SQIVND (reference sequence). The CDR3 has 12 residues. CDR3 loop: CASSGTHNEQFF.

The chain employs TRBV29-1 and TRBJ1-2. The germline gives CDR1 SQVTM, CDR2 ANQGSEA. The CDR3 loop spans 16 amino acids. The CDR3 sequence: CSVEDQPSSSSYGYTF.

The V and J genes are TRBV7-2 and TRBJ2-1; the TCRdb D gene call, TRBD2, has no DNA to confirm it. The CDR3 is 13 amino acids. Germline CDR1 reads SGHTA; CDR2 reads FQGNSA. CDR3 sequence: CALAGDGGNEQFF.

The chain is built from TRBV5-1 and TRBJ1-2. This CDR3 is built from 14 residues. CDR1 is SGHRS, CDR2 YFSETQ, per germline. CDR3 protein: CASSLTALLYGYTF. Full variable domain (rest looked up from reference TRBV5-1 and TRBJ1-2): KAGVTQTPRYLIKTRGQQVTLSCSPISGHRSVSWYQQTPGQGLQFLFEYFSETQRNKGNFPGRFSGRQFSNSRSEMNVSTLELGDSALYLCASSLTALLYGYTFGSGTRLTVV.

The gene calls are TRBV19 and TRBJ1-5. The CDR3 runs 15 residues. Per the germline V gene, CDR1 is LNHDA and CDR2 is SQIVND (reference sequence). CDR3 sequence reads: CASSARGISNQPQHF.

This clonotype ranks as medium-sized in terms of frequency. The rearrangement links TRBV20-1 to TRBJ2-7; TCRdb outputs TRBD1, but without DNA this stays unchecked. This CDR3 is 13 amino acids long. Germline V gene data show CDR1 as DFQATT and CDR2 as SNEGSKA (reference sequence). The CDR3: CSASPTGPAEQYF.

This chain connects TRBV6-5 to TRBJ2-2; TCRdb's assignment of TRBD2 cannot be checked, as there is no DNA. In germline, CDR1 is MNHEY, CDR2 SVGAGI. The length of the CDR3 is 16 residues. The chain's CDR3 is CASSYSGGRVTGELFF.

The chain has TRBV20-1 and TRBJ2-1; TCRdb lists TRBD2, though no DNA is available to test this call. The CDR3 has 16 residues. Germline V gene data show CDR1 as DFQATT and CDR2 as SNEGSKA (reference sequence). The CDR3 loop is CSARAGRLAGVNEQFF.

The chain uses TRBV7-2 and TRBJ2-5. CDR1 is SGHTA and CDR2 is FQGNSA in the germline V gene. The CDR3 contains 11 residues. The CDR3 here is CASSAQETQYF.

This rearrangement joins TRBV18 to TRBJ2-2; TCRdb picks TRBD1, but there is no DNA to check that call. Germline CDR1 reads KGHSH; CDR2 reads LQKENI. The CDR3 loop spans 16 amino acids. CDR3 protein: CASSRPAGANTGELFF.

The chain combines TRBV5-1 with TRBJ2-1; checking the TCRdb D call of TRBD2 is not possible without DNA. This CDR3 comprises 14 residues. Germline V lookup: CDR1 SGHRS, CDR2 YFSETQ. The chain's CDR3 is CASHGTSPYNEQFF.

The chain links TRBV5-4 to TRBJ2-1. The CDR3 covers 13 residues. Germline V gene data show CDR1 as SGHNT and CDR2 as YYREEE (reference sequence). The chain's CDR3 is CASSLASHNEQFF.